The 15 T cell receptor beta chains below come from one sample, sequenced in a study of cytomegalovirus exposure and HLA in healthy donors. This PCR relied on a set of 60 Vbeta primers and 13 Jbeta primers. Some clones are missing from TCRdb's copy, which holds only in-frame ones; the method was immunoSEQ multiplex PCR. The table shows about 250,000 clones, with more than 55% occurring only once. Specimen: PBMCs. These receptors all stem from a female donor in good health and CMV-seronegative.

The chain links TRBV18 to TRBJ2-2; 9 nucleotides align to TRBD1. V lost 3 bases to trimming and J lost 3 bases; unmatched junction nucleotides: 8. The CDR3 extends over 17 amino acids. Germline V gene data show CDR1 as KGHSH and CDR2 as LQKENI. CDR3 loop: CASSPLLQGAHTGELFF. In nucleotides, the CDR3 is TGTGCCAGCTCACCCCTATTACAGGGGGCGCACACCGGGGAGCTGTTTTTT.

This rearrangement joins TRBV6-5 to TRBJ2-3; 7 bases are a match to TRBD2. The germline CDR1 and CDR2 sequences are MNHEY and SVGAGI. The junction had 3 bases not matched to a gene; V was cut back by 3 bases and J by 0 bases. There are 15 residues in the CDR3. The DNA of the CDR3 is TGTGCCAGCAGTTATTCGGGACTAAGCACAGATACGCAGTATTTT. This encodes CASSYSGLSTDTQYF.

This clone has only one observation. The chain couples TRBV6-5 to TRBJ2-7; possible D gene TRBD1, 5 bases. V was trimmed by 0 bases and J by 2 bases, leaving 11 bases between them. This CDR3 comprises 15 residues. Germline values: CDR1 MNHEY, CDR2 SVGAGI. The DNA for the CDR3 is TGTGCCAGCAGTTACTCGATAGGGGCACCCTACGAGCAGTACTTC. Its protein product is CASSYSIGAPYEQYF.

The chain links TRBV18 to TRBJ2-5, with TRBD1 matching 7 bases. TRBJ2-7 explains the end of the DNA better; the J call may be wrong. This CDR3 region has 17 residues. Per germline, CDR1 KGHSH and CDR2 LQKENI. This CDR3 is CASSPPVRRGGPYEQYF. The CDR3 DNA sequence: TGTGCCAGCTCACCACCAGTCCGGAGAGGGGGCCCCTACGAGCAGTACTTC.

The rearrangement uses TRBV7-2 and TRBJ2-7, with D possibly matching TRBD2 (5 bases). CDR1 SGHTA and CDR2 FQGNSA come from the germline V gene. Trimming cost V 6 bases and J 7 bases, with 19 bases left between them. The CDR3 runs to 14 residues. The CDR3 reads CASSYLLAGGEQYF. CDR3 nucleotides: TGTGCCAGCAGTTACCTCCTGGCCGGCGGGGAGCAGTACTTC.

This rearrangement joins TRBV28 to TRBJ1-5; D perhaps matches TRBD1 (5 bases). Germline CDR1 MDHEN, CDR2 SYDVKM. The CDR3 runs 15 residues. The V end lost 8 bases, the J end lost 6 bases, and 20 bases lay between the germline ends. CDR3 nucleotide sequence: TGTGCCAGCCATTCCGGGGGGGGAGAAAGTCAGCCCCAGCATTTT. Translating it yields CASHSGGGESQPQHF.

The chain links TRBV27 to TRBJ1-2; TRBD1 matches 9 bases. V lost 5 bases and J lost 4; bases outside the gene matches: 11. CDR3 length: 16 residues. CDR1 is MNHEY, CDR2 SMNVEV, per germline (reference sequence). CDR3 in DNA: TGTGCCAGCAGTAGAAAACAGGGGGCAGGGATCTATGGCTACACCTTC. Amino acid sequence: CASSRKQGAGIYGYTF.

The chain recombines TRBV15 with TRBJ2-7; TRBD1 agrees at 8 bases. Trimming cost V 4 bases and J 4 bases; bases outside gene matches: 9. Looked up from germline, CDR1 is LNHNV and CDR2 is YYDKDF (reference sequence). The CDR3 sequence is 15 residues long. CDR3 DNA sequence: TGTGCCACCAGCACAAACAGGGGGATTAGGTACGAGCAGTACTTC. It is translated as CATSTNRGIRYEQYF.

The chain recombines TRBV6-1 with TRBJ1-5; D remains unclear. The CDR3 is made up of 14 amino acids. Trimming pared 0 bases from V and 7 bases from J, leaving 10 bases between. Per germline, CDR1 MNHNS and CDR2 SASEGT. CDR3 in DNA: TGTGCCAGCAGTGAAGCCTCCCTGAGGCAGCCCCAGCATTTT. Translated, it gives CASSEASLRQPQHF.

The V gene is TRBV27, the J gene TRBJ2-7, with 7 bases matching TRBD1. V lost 7 bases, J lost 2 bases, and 8 bases stayed unmatched. Germline V gene sequence: CDR1 MNHEY, CDR2 SMNVEV (reference sequence). This CDR3 is built from 14 residues. The chain's CDR3 is CASTPDRAPYEQYF. The CDR3 coding sequence is TGTGCCAGCACCCCCGACAGGGCCCCCTACGAGCAGTACTTC.

J is TRBJ1-1 and V is TRBV5-4; a possible D gene is TRBD1 (5 bases). This CDR3 has 15 amino acids. Looked up from germline, CDR1 is SGHNT and CDR2 is YYREEE (reference sequence). The V end was cut by 4 bases, the J end by 5 bases, with 18 bases between. DNA of the CDR3: TGTGCCAGCAGCATGGGACTAAGGCCTGGTACTGAAGCTTTCTTT. This translates into CASSMGLRPGTEAFF.

This clone was detected only once. The rearrangement links TRBV11-2 to TRBJ2-5; maybe TRBD1 (5 bases). CDR3 length: 16 residues. The germline gives CDR1 SGHAT, CDR2 FQNNGV. Between the trimmed V and J ends, which lost 2 bases and 0 bases, there was a span of 13 bases. CDR3 protein: CASSLIRGVNQETQYF. As DNA, the CDR3 is TGTGCCAGCAGCTTAATTAGGGGCGTCAACCAAGAGACCCAGTACTTC.

The rearrangement links TRBV19 to TRBJ2-7, with 7 bases fitting TRBD1. CDR1 is LNHDA and CDR2 is SQIVND in the germline V gene (reference sequence). This CDR3 contains 13 residues. Losses at the gene ends were 10 bases for V and 4 bases for J; bases not matched to a gene: 10. CDR3 coding DNA: TGTGCCACCCTCGACAGGGAAAATTACGAGCAGTACTTC. Translation gives CATLDRENYEQYF. Drawing the rest from reference TRBV19 and TRBJ2-7, the complete variable domain is DGGITQSPKYLFRKEGQNVTLSCEQNLNHDAMYWYRQDPGQGLRLIYYSQIVNDFQKGDIAEGYSVSREKKESFPLTVTSAQKNPTAFYLCATLDRENYEQYFGPGTRLTVT.

The rearrangement links TRBV10-2 to TRBJ1-3; TRBD1 might be the D (5 bases). Deletions cut 8 bases from V and 2 bases from J, with 19 bases between. The CDR3 sequence is 16 residues long. From germline, CDR1 is WSHSY and CDR2 SAAADI. CDR3 nucleotide sequence: TGCGCCAGCTCTATCACAGGTCCGTTAGCTGGAAACACCATATATTTT. It encodes CASSITGPLAGNTIYF.

There are a few counts of this clone. The CDR3 reads CASSFRQATDTQYF. Here the CDR3 DNA reads TGTGCCAGCAGTTTTCGACAGGCCACAGATACGCAGTATTTT. The V call is TRBV28, the J call TRBJ2-3; D is perhaps TRBD1 (6 bases). Per germline, CDR1 MDHEN and CDR2 SYDVKM. The V end lost 3 bases, the J end lost 2 bases, and 9 bases lay between the germline ends. CDR3 size: 14 residues.